The sequence of this T cell receptor (beta chain) was determined in a study of neoadjuvant anti-PD-1 for oral cavity cancer (dated by TCRdb to about 2021). The study in broad terms: Before curative-intent surgical resection, most patients were given three to four biweekly doses of nivolumab at 3 mg/kg. The parent correlative cohort had more than 10 patients and a response rate of approximately 30%. Patients with complete response, partial response or stable disease by RECIST 1.1 were defined as responders, whereas patients with progression were defined as non-responders. For patients who did not progress, a fourth nivolumab dose was given around day 43, followed by definitive surgical resection on days 50-56. Study-wide conclusions, independent of this receptor: Only a few patients per response group were included in the TCR analyses, and larger cohorts for validation were called for by the authors. After neoadjuvant nivolumab, non-responders showed significantly higher T cell clonality (Gini index) in PBMCs than responders did. A higher pretreatment blood Treg/Th17 ratio correlated with both higher pretreatment blood TCRbeta clonality and lower post-treatment tumor TCRbeta clonality.

Sample time point, as interpreted from the label and publication: after neoadjuvant nivolumab, at surgical resection. Patients had been newly diagnosed with stage II-IVA oral cavity squamous cell carcinoma, and no prior systemic or radiation treatment had been given to the patients. The cohort was made up of patients with locally advanced, HPV-negative oral cavity squamous cell carcinoma. Peripheral blood mononuclear cells were analyzed directly and were not maintained or expanded in culture. The samples were obtained from a longitudinal correlative study of a single-arm phase II trial testing neoadjuvant nivolumab in oral cavity squamous cell carcinoma. Genomic DNA-based TCRbeta sequencing was performed on subject-matched pre- and post-treatment PBMCs and tumors from three responders and three non-responders. Peripheral blood mononuclear cells were collected once before nivolumab treatment and again after treatment, at the time of surgery. The Maxwell RSC DNA from Cells kit was used to extract genomic DNA from PBMCs.

For deep sequencing, each PBMC sample was run in six replicates, with libraries mostly built from around 500 ng of input genomic DNA. The immunoSEQ hsTCRbeta kit was used to prepare TCRbeta libraries according to the manufacturer's instructions. The finished libraries were brought together in one pool at 3 to 3.5 nM, which was then read using an Illumina NovaSeq 6000 S4 flow cell. On the study's bioinformatics: The immunoSEQ Analyzer handled quality control and preprocessing of the raw data. The analysis was restricted to productive rearrangements, with each unique CDR3 amino acid sequence defining a clonotype. Using the R package tcR, the researchers computed the Gini-Simpson index as their estimate of repertoire clonality. Student's t test was used to compare Gini indices, while Pearson correlation assessed associations with tumor size change. TCRdb stores this immuneACCESS table with in-frame sequences only. Part of the clones is absent; in the studies checked, under half of the shortfall reflects unresolved V genes, and no reason is known for the rest. Clonal size and the V and J genes are those of that table, whereas D and trimming came from the DNA. The sample profile shows around 14,000 clones; roughly 70% of them were found once. The ten largest account for 2.5% to 3.5% of the sample.

Note on this clone: The clone's antigen remains unknown. No base qualities exist here, and no much larger clone lies one base off it.

At the junction V is shortened by 8 bases and J by 0 bases, with 8 bases in between. The CDR3, cysteine through phenylalanine, is 13 amino acids long. The retained sequence is limited to the CDR3, 39 bases, with the frame set at the first base. According to the germline V gene, CDR1 reads SNHLY and CDR2 reads FYNNEI. The origin of this receptor is a person between 40 and 80 years old with oral cavity squamous cell carcinoma. This material consisted of PBMCs, taken after nivolumab (anti-PD-1) treatment. The sequence joins TRBV2 to TRBJ1-5, with no confidently assigned D gene. CDR3 sequence: CASGLDSNQPQHF. The nucleotides are TGTGCCAGCGGACTGGATAGCAATCAGCCCCAGCATTTT.